These 3 T cell receptor beta chains originate from one sample sequenced in a study of somatic mutations in cytotoxic T cells in rheumatoid arthritis. Sequencing was performed with immunoSEQ multiplex PCR; in TCRdb, only in-frame clones are kept and a portion is missing. The sample has fewer than 25,000 clones, roughly 65% seen once. The sample comprised CD8+ T cells sorted from blood. These receptors all come from an adult with rheumatoid arthritis.

This chain connects TRBV5-4 to TRBJ2-7; possible D gene TRBD1, 6 bases. Looked up from germline, CDR1 is SGHNT and CDR2 is YYREEE (reference sequence). This CDR3 contains 12 residues. Trimming removed 7 bases at V and 3 bases at J, with 11 bases between. In DNA, the CDR3 is TGTGCCAGCCAGGGACACCTCTACGAGCAGTACTTC. This encodes CASQGHLYEQYF.

The chain links TRBV5-6 to TRBJ1-2; D remains ambiguous. The CDR3 spans 13 residues. V lost 4 bases and J lost 4, with 11 bases in between. Germline V gene data show CDR1 as SGHDT and CDR2 as YYEEEE. The CDR3 is CASSDVGPYGYTF. The CDR3 DNA reads as TGTGCCAGCAGCGACGTCGGACCCTATGGCTACACCTTC. The full variable domain, completed using reference TRBV5-6 and TRBJ1-2, is DAGVTQSPTHLIKTRGQQVTLRCSPKSGHDTVSWYQQALGQGPQFIFQYYEEEERQRGNFPDRFSGHQFPNYSSELNVNALLLGDSALYLCASSDVGPYGYTFGSGTRLTVV.

V gene TRBV28 combines with J gene TRBJ2-2; D uncertain. The CDR3 contains 12 residues. V was clipped by 7 bases and J by 3 bases, with 6 bases between them. Germline CDR1 and CDR2: MDHEN and SYDVKM. The CDR3 DNA follows: TGTGCCAGCAACCGGGACACCGGGGAGCTGTTTTTT. It codes for CASNRDTGELFF.